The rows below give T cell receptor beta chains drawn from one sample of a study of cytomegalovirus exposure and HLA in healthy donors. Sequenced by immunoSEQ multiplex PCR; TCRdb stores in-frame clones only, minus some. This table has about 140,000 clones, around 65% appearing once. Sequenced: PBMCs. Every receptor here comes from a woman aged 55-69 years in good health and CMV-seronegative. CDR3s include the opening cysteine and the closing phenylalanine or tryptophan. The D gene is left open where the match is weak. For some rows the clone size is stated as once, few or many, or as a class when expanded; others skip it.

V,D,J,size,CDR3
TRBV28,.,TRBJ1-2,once,CASSNRVWGGYTF
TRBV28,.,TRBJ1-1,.,CASRGITEAFF
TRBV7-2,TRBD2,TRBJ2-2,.,CASSSGTSRGTGELFF
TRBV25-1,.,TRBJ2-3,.,CASSGGPDTQYF
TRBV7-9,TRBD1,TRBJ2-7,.,CASSSTGVSYEQYF
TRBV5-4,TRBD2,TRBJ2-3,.,CASSLRGGGTDTQYF
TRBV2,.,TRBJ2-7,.,CASSEEVGGGHEQYF
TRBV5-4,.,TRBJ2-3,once,CASSFENTDTQYF
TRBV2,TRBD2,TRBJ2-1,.,CASSRTSGGSSYNEQFF
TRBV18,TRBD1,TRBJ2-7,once,CASSPRQWGTGEQYF
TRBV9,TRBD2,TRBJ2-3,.,CASSVVGTTSTDTQYF
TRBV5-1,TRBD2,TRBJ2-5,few,CASSGAGAERETQYF
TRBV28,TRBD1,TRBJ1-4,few,CASSLSEGAGEKLFF
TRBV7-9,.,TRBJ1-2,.,CSSSLGGRRSSNYGYTF
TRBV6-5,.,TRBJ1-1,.,CASSLGGNTEAFF
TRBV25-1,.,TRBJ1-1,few,CASSRSGWVTEAFF
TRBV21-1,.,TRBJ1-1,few,CASSKGQGRGTEAFF
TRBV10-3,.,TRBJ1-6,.,CAISEFVGGSPLHF
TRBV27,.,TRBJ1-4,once,CASSLWGPNEKLFF
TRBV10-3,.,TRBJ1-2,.,CAIIGSGDYGYTF
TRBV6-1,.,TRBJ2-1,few,CASSEIGAQWRSGFHEQFF
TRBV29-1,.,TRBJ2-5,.,CSVDGGGLTPETQYF
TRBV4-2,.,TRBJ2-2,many,CASSQEGSTGELFF
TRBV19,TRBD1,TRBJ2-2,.,CASSIISGQGKTGELFF
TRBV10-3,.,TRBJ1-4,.,CAISEEAREKLFF
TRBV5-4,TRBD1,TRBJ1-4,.,CASRLTGGGNEKLFF
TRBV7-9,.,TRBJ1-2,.,CSSSLVVGPGYGYTF
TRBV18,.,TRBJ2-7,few,CASSPLPGTSSYEQYF
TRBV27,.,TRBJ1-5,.,CASSLQAGVSNQPQHF
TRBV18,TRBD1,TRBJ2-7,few,CASSPGQGSEQYF
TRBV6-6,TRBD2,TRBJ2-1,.,CASSYSPLAGGEQFF
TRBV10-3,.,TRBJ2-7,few,CAISEFGEQYF
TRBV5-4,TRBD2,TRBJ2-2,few,CASSVPGLGRPGELFF
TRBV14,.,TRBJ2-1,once,CASSRATLRDEQFF
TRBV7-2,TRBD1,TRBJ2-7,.,CASSRQGGYYEQYF
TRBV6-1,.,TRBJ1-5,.,CASRAQVSQPQHF
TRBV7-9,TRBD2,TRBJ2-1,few,CASSLGGSGYNEQFF
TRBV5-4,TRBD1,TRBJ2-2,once,CASSPDRANTGELFF
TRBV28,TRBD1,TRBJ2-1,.,CASRGTGNNEQFF
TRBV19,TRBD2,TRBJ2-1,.,CASSIIGSSGSVHEQFF
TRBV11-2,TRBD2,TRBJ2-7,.,CASSLEGRGSSYEQYF
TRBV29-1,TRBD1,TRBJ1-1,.,CSCGTGAPWTEAFF
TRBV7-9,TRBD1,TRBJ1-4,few,CASSLSTGGTEKLFF